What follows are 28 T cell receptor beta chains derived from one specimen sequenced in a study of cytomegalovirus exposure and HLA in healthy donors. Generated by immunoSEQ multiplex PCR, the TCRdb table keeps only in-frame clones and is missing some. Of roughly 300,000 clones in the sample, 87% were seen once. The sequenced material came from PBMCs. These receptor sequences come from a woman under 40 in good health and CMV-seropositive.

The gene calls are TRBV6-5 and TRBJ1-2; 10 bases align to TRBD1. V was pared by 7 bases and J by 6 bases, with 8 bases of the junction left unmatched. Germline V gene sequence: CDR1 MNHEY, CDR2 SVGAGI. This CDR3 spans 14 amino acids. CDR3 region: CASKTTGGGNGYTF. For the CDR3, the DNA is TGTGCCAGCAAGACGACAGGGGGCGGAAATGGCTACACCTTC.

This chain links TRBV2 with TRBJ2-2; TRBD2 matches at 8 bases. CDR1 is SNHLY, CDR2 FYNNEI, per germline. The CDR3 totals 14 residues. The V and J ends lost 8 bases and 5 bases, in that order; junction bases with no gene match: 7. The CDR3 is CASAGLVTTGELFF. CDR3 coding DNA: TGTGCCAGCGCGGGACTAGTTACTACCGGGGAGCTGTTTTTT. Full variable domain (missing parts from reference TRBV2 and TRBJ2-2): EPEVTQTPSHQVTQMGQEVILRCVPISNHLYFYWYRQILGQKVEFLVSFYNNEISEKSEIFDDQFSVERPDGSNFTLKIRSTKLEDSAMYFCASAGLVTTGELFFGEGSRLTVL.

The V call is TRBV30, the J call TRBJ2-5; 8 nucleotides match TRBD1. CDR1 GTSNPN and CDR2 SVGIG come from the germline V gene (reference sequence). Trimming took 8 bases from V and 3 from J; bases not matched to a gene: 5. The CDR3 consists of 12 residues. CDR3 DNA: TGTGCCAAACAGGGGGTTGAAGAGACCCAGTACTTC. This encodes CAKQGVEETQYF.

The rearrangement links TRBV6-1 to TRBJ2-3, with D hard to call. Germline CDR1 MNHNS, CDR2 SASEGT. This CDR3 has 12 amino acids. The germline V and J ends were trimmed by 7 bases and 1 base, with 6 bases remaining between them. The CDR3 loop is CASTPGTDTQYF. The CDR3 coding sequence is TGTGCCAGCACCCCGGGCACAGATACGCAGTATTTT.

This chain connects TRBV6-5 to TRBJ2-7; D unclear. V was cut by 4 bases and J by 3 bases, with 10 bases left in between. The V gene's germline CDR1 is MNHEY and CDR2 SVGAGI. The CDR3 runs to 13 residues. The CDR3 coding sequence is TGTGCCAGCAGTTGGACCGTTAACTACGAGCAGTACTTC. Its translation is CASSWTVNYEQYF.

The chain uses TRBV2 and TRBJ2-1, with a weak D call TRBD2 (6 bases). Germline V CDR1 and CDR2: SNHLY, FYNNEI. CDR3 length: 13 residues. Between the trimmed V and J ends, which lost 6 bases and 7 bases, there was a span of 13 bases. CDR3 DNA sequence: TGTGCCAGCAGGGGGGAGCTAGCGAATGAGCAGTTCTTC. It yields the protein CASRGELANEQFF.

The CDR3 region is CASTPLAGGVNEQFF. The CDR3 bases are TGTGCCAGCACTCCCCTAGCGGGAGGGGTAAATGAGCAGTTCTTC. This sequence joins TRBV27 and TRBJ2-1; 12 bases are shared with TRBD2. J lost 7 bases, V lost 7 bases, and 8 bases had no gene match. The CDR3 runs to 15 residues. The germline CDR1 and CDR2 sequences are MNHEY and SMNVEV (reference sequence).

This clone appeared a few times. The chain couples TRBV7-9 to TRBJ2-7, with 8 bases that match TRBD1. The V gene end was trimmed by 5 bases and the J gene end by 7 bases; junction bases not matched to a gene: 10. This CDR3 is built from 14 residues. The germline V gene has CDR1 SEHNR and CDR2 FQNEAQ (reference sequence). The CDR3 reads CASSPLQGGGEQYF. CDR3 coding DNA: TGTGCCAGCAGCCCTCTACAGGGGGGAGGTGAGCAGTACTTC.

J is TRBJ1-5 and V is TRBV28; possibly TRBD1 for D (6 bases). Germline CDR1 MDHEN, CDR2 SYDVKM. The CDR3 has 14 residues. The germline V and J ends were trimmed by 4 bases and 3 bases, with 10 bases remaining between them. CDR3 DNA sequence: TGTGCCAGCAGTTCCTACAGGGCCAATCAGCCCCAGCATTTT. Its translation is CASSSYRANQPQHF.

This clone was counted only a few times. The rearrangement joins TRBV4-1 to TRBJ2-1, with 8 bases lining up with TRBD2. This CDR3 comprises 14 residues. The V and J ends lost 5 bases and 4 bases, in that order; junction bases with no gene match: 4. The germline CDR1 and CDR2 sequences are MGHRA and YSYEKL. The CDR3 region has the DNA TGCGCCAGCAGCGTCGGGGGGGGTTACAATGAGCAGTTCTTC. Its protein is CASSVGGGYNEQFF.

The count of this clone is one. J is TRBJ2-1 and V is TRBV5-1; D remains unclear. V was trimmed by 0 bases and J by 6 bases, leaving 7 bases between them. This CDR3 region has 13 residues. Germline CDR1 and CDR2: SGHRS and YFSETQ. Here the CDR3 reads CASSLDSINEQFF. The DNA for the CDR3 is TGCGCCAGCAGCTTGGATTCTATCAATGAGCAGTTCTTC. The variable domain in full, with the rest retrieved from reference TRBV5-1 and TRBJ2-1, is KAGVTQTPRYLIKTRGQQVTLSCSPISGHRSVSWYQQTPGQGLQFLFEYFSETQRNKGNFPGRFSGRQFSNSRSEMNVSTLELGDSALYLCASSLDSINEQFFGPGTRLTVL.

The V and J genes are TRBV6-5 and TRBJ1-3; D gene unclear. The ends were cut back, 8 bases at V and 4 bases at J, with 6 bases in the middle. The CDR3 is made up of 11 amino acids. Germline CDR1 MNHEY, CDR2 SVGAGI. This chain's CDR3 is CASLGGNTIYF. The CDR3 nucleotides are TGTGCCAGCCTGGGGGGAAACACCATATATTTT.

In DNA, the CDR3 is TGTGCCAGCAGCGGAGGGACAGGTGGTCTATCTGTCACTGAAGCTTTCTTT. Translating gives CASSGGTGGLSVTEAFF. This rearrangement joins TRBV9 to TRBJ1-1, with 8 bases identical to TRBD1. J gave up 4 bases and V 3 bases, and 14 bases lay outside the gene matches. The CDR3 consists of 17 residues. Germline V gives CDR1 SGDLS, CDR2 YYNGEE.

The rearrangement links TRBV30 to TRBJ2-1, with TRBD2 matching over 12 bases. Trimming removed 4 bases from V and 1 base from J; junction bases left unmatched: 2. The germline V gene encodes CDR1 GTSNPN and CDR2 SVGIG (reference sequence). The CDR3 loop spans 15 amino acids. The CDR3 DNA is TGTGCCTGGACTAGCGGGGGGGCTTCCTACAATGAGCAGTTCTTC. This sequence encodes CAWTSGGASYNEQFF.

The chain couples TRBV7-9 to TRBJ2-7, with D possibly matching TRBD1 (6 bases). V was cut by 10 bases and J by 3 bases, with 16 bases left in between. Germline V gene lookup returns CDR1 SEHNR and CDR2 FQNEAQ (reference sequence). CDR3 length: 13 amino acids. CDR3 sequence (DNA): TGTGCCACCAAGGCAGGGGTCCTCTACGAGCAGTACTTC. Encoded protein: CATKAGVLYEQYF.

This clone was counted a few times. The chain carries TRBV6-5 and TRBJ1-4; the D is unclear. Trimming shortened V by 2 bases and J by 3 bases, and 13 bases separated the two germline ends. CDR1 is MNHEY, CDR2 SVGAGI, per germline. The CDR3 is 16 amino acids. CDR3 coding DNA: TGTGCCAGCAGTTACCTCTCGACAAGATCTAATGAAAAACTGTTTTTT. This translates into CASSYLSTRSNEKLFF.

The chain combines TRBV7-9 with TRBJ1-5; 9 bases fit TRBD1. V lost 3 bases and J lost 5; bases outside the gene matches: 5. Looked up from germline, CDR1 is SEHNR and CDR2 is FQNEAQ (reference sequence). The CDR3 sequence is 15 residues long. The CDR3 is CASSLTGGEDQPQHF. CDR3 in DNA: TGTGCCAGCAGCTTGACAGGGGGAGAGGATCAGCCCCAGCATTTT.

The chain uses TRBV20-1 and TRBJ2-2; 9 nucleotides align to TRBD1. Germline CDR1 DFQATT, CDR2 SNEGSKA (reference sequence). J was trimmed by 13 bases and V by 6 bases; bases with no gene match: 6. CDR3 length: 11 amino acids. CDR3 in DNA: TGCAGTGCGGAAACAGGGGGCGGGCTGTTTTTT. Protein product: CSAETGGGLFF.

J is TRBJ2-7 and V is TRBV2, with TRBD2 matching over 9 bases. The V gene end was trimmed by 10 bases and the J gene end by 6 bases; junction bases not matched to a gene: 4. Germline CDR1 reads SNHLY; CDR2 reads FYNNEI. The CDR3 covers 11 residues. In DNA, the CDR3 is TGTGCCACCCTGCGGGGGGGCGAGCAGTACTTC. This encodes CATLRGGEQYF.

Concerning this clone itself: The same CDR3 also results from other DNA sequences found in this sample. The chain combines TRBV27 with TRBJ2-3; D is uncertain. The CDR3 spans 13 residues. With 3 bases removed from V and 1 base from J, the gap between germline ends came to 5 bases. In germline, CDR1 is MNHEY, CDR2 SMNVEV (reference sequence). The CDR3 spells CASSLVGTDTQYF. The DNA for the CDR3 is TGTGCCAGCAGTTTGGTTGGCACAGATACGCAGTATTTT.

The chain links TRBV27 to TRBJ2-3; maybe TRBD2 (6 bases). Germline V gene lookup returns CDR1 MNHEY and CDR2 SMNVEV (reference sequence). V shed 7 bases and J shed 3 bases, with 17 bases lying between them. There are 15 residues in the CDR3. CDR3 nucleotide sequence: TGTGCCAGCAAGATACAGCCCCGGGGGACAGATACGCAGTATTTT. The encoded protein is CASKIQPRGTDTQYF.

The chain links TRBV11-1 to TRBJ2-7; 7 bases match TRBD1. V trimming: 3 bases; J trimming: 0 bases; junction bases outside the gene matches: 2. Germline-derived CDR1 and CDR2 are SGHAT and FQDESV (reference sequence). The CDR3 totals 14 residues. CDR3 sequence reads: CASSLGTASYEQYF. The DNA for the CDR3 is TGTGCCAGCAGCTTGGGGACAGCCTCCTACGAGCAGTACTTC.

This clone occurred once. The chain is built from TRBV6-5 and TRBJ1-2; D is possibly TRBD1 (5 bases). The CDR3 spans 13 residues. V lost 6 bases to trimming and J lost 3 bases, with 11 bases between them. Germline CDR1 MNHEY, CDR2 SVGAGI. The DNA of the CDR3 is TGTGCCAGCAGAGAGCAGGGAGACTATGGCTACACCTTC. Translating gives CASREQGDYGYTF.

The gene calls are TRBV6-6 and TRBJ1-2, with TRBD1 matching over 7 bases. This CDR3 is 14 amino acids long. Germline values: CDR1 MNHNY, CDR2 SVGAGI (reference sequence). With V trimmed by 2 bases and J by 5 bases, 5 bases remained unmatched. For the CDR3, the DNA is TGTGCCAGCAGTTACCCCCCAGGGGGGTATGGCTACACCTTC. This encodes CASSYPPGGYGYTF.

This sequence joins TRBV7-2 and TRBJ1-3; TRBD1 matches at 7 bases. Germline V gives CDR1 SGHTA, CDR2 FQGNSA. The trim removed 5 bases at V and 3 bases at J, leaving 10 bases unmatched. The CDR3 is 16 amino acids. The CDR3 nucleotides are TGTGCCAGCAGCCCCCCAGGGGGAGGACGTGGAAACACCATATATTTT. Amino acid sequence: CASSPPGGGRGNTIYF.

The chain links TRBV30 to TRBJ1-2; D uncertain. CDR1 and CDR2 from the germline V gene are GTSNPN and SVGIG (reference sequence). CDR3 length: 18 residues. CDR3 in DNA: TGTGCTGTGCTCCACCCTATTAAGGACGGAAACGGGGACTATGGCTACACCTTC. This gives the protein CAVLHPIKDGNGDYGYTF.

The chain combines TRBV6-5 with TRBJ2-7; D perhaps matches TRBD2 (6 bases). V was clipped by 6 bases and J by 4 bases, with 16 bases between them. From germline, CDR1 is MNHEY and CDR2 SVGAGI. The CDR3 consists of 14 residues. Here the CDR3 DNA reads TGTGCCAGCAGCCGGGCGGGGAGCTCGTACGAGCAGTACTTC. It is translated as CASSRAGSSYEQYF.

CDR3 region: CASSLGTMMTETQYF. The DNA of the CDR3 is TGCGCCAGCAGCTTAGGGACAATGATGACTGAGACCCAGTACTTC. V usage is TRBV5-1 and J usage is TRBJ2-5; perhaps TRBD1 as D (6 bases). V was pared by 2 bases and J by 5 bases, with 16 bases between. Looked up from germline, CDR1 is SGHRS and CDR2 is YFSETQ. This CDR3 comprises 15 residues.